This TCR beta chain was observed in a study of high-grade serous ovarian cancer treatment subgroups. Findings of the study overall: These tumor repertoires lack spatial information from bulk sequencing.

Germline V gene data show CDR1 as MDHEN and CDR2 as SYDVKM. J gave up 4 bases and V 5 bases, and 6 bases lay outside the gene matches. This CDR3 comprises 14 residues. Tumor samples were obtained before definitive surgery or chemotherapy. Data came from immunoSEQ multiplex PCR; TCRdb stores just in-frame clones and leaves some out. The top ten hold more than 4.5% of the sample, which has a few thousand clones, 75% seen once. On this clone: Antigen specificity is unknown.

The chain recombines TRBV28 with TRBJ2-5; 8 bases match TRBD2. This TCR came from a human donor with high-grade serous ovarian cancer. The sample taken for sequencing was tumor tissue. This chain's CDR3 is CASSTPGGGETQYF. The CDR3 region has the DNA TGTGCCAGCAGTACCCCCGGGGGGGGAGAGACCCAGTACTTC.